This T cell receptor beta chain was observed in a study of blood T cell repertoires in COVID-19. This CDR3 is 15 amino acids long. The V end lost 5 bases, the J end lost 0 bases, and 8 bases lay between the germline ends. Germline V CDR1 and CDR2: SGHTA, FQGNSA. Sequencing used immunoSEQ multiplex PCR; TCRdb keeps in-frame clones, though not all of them. The sample yields 45,000 to 50,000 clones, about 86% seen once. This clonotype was sampled from a human donor in a cohort sampled during active COVID-19. The specimen sequenced was peripheral blood. The chain recombines TRBV7-2 with TRBJ2-6; D possibly corresponds to TRBD1 (5 bases). The CDR3 region is CASSGRVSGANVLTF. In nucleotides, the CDR3 is TGTGCCAGCAGCGGCAGGGTCTCTGGGGCCAACGTCCTGACTTTC. The full variable domain, rest sourced from reference TRBV7-2 and TRBJ2-6, is GAGVSQSPSNKVTEKGKDVELRCDPISGHTALYWYRQSLGQGLEFLIYFQGNSAPDKSGLPSDRFSAERTGGSVSTLTIQRTQQEDSAVYLCASSGRVSGANVLTFGAGSRLTVL.